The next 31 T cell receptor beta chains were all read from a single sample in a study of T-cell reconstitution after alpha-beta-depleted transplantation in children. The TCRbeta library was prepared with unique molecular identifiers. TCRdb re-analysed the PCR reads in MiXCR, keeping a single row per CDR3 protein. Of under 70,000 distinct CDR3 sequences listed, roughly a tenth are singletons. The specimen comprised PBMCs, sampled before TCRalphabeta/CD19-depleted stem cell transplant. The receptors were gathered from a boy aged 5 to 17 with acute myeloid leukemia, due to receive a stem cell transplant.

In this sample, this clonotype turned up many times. The CDR3 sequence is CASSPAGTIGEKLFF. The DNA of the CDR3 is TGTGCCAGCAGCCCAGCCGGGACAATCGGAGAAAAACTGTTTTTT. J is TRBJ1-4 and V is TRBV27; a weak D match, TRBD1 (6 bases). With 6 bases removed from V and 8 bases from J, the gap between germline ends came to 19 bases. CDR1 is MNHEY and CDR2 is SMNVEV in the germline V gene (reference sequence). CDR3 size: 15 residues.

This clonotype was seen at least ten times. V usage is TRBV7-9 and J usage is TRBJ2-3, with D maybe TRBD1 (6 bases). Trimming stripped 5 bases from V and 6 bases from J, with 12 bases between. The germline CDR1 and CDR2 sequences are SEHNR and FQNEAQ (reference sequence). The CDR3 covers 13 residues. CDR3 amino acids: CASSLQGRDTQYF. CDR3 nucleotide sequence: TGTGCCAGCAGCCTACAGGGTCGCGATACGCAGTATTTT.

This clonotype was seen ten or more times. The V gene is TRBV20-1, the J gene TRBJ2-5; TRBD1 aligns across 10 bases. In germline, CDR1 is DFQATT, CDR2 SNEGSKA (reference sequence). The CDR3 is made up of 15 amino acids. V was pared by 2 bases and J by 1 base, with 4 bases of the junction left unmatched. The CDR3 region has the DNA TGCAGTGCTAGAAGACAGGGGGCATTCCAAGAGACCCAGTACTTC. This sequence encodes CSARRQGAFQETQYF.

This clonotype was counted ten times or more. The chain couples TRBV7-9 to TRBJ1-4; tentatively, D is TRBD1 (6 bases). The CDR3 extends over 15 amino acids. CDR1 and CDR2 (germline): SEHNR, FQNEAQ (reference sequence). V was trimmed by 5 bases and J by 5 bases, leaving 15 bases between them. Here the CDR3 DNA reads TGTGCCAGCAGCCAACCGGGACAAGGGAATGAAAAACTGTTTTTT. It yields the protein CASSQPGQGNEKLFF.

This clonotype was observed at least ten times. CDR3 sequence (DNA): TGTGCCACCAGTGATTTGCATCAGGAGCAGTTCTTC. Translated, it gives CATSDLHQEQFF. The rearrangement uses TRBV24-1 and TRBJ2-1; D unclear. The germline V gene encodes CDR1 KGHDR and CDR2 SFDVKD. Trimming stripped 0 bases from V and 10 bases from J, with 6 bases between. This CDR3 spans 12 amino acids.

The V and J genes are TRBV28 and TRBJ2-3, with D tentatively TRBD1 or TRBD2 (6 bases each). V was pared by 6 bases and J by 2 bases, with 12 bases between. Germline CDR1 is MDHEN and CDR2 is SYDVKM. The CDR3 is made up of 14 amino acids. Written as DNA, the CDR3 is TGTGCCAGCAGCCGGGGGCTTAACACAGATACGCAGTATTTT. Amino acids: CASSRGLNTDTQYF.

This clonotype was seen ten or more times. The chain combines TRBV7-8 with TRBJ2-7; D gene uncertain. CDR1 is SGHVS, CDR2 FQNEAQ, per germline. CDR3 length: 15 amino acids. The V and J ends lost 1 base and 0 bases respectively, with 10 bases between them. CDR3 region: CASSLVGLTSYEQYV. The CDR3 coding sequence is TGTGCCAGCAGCTTAGTGGGCCTTACCTCCTACGAGCAGTACGTC.

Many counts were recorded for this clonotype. The CDR3 coding sequence is TGTGCCAGCAGCTGGGACACTTCGGTTTTGGCCGGGGAGCTGTTTTTT. This sequence encodes CASSWDTSVLAGELFF. This rearrangement joins TRBV7-2 to TRBJ2-2, with D perhaps matching TRBD1 (6 bases). CDR1 SGHTA and CDR2 FQGNSA come from the germline V gene. This CDR3 has 16 amino acids. V shed 4 bases and J shed 6 bases, with 18 bases lying between them.

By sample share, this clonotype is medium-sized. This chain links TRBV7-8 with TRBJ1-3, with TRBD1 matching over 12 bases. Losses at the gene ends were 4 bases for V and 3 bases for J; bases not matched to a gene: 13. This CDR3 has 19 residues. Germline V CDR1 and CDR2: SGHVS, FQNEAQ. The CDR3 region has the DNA TGTGCCAGCAGCTGGCGCCGGGACAGGGGGCAATTCGATGGAAACACCATATATTTT. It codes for CASSWRRDRGQFDGNTIYF.

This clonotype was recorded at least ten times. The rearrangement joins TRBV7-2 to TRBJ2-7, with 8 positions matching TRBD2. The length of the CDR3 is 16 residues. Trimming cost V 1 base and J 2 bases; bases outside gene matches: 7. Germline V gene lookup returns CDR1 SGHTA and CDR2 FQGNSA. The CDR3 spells CASSLGGTRLTYEQYF. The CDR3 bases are TGTGCCAGCAGCTTAGGAGGGACTAGACTTACCTACGAGCAGTACTTC.

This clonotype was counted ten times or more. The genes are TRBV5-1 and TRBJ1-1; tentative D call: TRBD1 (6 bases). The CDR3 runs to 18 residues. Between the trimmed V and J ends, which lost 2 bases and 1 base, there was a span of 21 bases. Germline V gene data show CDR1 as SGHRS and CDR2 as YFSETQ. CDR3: CASSFTSGARGRNTEAFF. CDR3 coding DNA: TGCGCCAGCAGCTTTACATCGGGGGCGCGGGGTAGGAACACTGAAGCTTTCTTT.

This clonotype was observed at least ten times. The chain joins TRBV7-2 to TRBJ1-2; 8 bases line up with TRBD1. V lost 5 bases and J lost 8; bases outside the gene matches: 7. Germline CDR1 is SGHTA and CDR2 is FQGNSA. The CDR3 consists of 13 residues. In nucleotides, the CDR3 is TGTGCCAGCAGCGTACGGACAGGGTTCGGCTACACCTTC. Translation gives CASSVRTGFGYTF.

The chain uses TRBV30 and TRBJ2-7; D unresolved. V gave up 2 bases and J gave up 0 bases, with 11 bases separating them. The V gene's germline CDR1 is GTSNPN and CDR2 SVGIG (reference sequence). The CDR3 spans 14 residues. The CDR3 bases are TGTGCCTGGAGTAGAGGCCGCCGCTCCTACGAGCAGTACTTC. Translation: CAWSRGRRSYEQYF. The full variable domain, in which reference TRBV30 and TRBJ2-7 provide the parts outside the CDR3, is SQTIHQWPATLVQPVGSPLSLECTVEGTSNPNLYWYRQAAGRGLQLLFYSVGIGQISSEVPQNLSASRPQDRQFILSSKKLLLSDSGFYLCAWSRGRRSYEQYFGPGTRLTVT.

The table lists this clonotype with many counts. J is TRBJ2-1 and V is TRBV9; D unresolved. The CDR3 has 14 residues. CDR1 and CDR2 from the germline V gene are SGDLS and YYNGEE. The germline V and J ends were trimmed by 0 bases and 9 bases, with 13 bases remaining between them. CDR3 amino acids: CASSVAFRAVEQFF. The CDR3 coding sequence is TGTGCCAGCAGCGTAGCTTTCCGGGCGGTTGAGCAGTTCTTC.

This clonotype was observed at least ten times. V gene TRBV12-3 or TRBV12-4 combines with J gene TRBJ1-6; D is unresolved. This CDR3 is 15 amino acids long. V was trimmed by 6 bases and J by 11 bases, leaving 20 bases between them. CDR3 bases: TGTGCCAGCAGGCCGACTAGGCCTGGGTGGACACCCCTCCACTTT. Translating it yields CASRPTRPGWTPLHF.

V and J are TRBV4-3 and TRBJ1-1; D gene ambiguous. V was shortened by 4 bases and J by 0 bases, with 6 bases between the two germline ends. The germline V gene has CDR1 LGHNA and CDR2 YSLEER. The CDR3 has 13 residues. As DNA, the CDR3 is TGCGCCAGCAGCCGGGCCCTGAACACTGAAGCTTTCTTT. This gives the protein CASSRALNTEAFF.

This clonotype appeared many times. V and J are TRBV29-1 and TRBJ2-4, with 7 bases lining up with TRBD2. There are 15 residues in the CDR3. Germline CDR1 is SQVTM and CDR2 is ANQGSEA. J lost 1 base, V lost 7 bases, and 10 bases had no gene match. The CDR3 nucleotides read TGCAGCGCAGTCGGTGGGGAGGGGGCCAAAAACATTCAGTACTTC. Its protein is CSAVGGEGAKNIQYF.

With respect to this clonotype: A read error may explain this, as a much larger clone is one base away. CDR3 loop: CSETTRRDGYTF. CDR3 sequence (DNA): TGCAGCGAGACGACGAGGCGTGATGGCTACACCTTC. The gene calls are TRBV29-1 and TRBJ1-2; D is undetermined. V lost 7 bases and J 6 bases, leaving 15 bases between the germline ends. The germline V gene encodes CDR1 SQVTM and CDR2 ANQGSEA. The CDR3 length is 12 residues.

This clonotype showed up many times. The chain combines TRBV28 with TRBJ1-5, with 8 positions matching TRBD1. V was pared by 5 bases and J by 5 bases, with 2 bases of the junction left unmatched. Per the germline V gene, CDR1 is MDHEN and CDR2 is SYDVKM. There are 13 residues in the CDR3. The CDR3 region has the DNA TGTGCCAGCAGTCGGACAGGGTATCAGCCCCAGCATTTT. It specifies CASSRTGYQPQHF.

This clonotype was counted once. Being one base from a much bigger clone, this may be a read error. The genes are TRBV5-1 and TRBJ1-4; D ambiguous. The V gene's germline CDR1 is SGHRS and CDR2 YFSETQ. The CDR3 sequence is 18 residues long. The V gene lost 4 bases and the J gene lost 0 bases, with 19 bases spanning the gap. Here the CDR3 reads CASSVGLSGTSTNEKLFF. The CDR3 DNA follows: TGCGCCAGCAGCGTGGGATTGTCCGGCACCTCAACTAATGAAAAACTGTTTTTT.

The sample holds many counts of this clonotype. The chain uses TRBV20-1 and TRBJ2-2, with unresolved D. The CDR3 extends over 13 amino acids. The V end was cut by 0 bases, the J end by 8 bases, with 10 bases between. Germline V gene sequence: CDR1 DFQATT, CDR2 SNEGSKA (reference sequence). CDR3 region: CSARDTRAGELFF. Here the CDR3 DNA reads TGCAGTGCTAGAGATACCCGTGCGGGGGAGCTGTTTTTT.

CDR3 amino acids: CASSLNPAGVTDTQYF. The CDR3 bases are TGTGCCAGCAGCTTAAACCCAGCGGGAGTGACAGATACGCAGTATTTT. This chain uses TRBV11-2 with TRBJ2-3; 8 nucleotides line up with TRBD2. This CDR3 comprises 16 residues. Germline CDR1 SGHAT, CDR2 FQNNGV. J was trimmed by 3 bases and V by 2 bases; bases with no gene match: 7.

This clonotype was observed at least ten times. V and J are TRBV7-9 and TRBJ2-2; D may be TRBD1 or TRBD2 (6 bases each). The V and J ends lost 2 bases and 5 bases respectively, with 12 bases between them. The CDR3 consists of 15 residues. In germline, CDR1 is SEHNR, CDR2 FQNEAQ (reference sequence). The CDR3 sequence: CASSLKGGGTGELFF. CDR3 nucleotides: TGTGCCAGCAGCTTAAAAGGAGGGGGAACCGGGGAGCTGTTTTTT.

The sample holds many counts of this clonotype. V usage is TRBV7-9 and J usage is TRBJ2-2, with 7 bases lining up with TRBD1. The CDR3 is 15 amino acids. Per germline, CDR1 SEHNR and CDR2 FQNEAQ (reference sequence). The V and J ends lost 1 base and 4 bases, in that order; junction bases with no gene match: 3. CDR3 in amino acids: CASSLDRGFTGELFF. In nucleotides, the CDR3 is TGTGCCAGCAGCTTAGACAGGGGCTTCACCGGGGAGCTGTTTTTT.

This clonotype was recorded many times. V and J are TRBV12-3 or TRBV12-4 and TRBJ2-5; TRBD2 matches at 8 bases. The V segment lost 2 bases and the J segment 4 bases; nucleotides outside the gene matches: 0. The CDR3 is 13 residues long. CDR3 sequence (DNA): TGTGCCAGCAGTTTACTAGCGGGAGAGACCCAGTACTTC. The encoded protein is CASSLLAGETQYF.

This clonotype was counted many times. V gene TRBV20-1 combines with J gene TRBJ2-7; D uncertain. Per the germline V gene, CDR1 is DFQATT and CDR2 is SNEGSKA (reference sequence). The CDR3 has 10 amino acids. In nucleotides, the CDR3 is TGCAGCCTTTCTCCCTACGAGCAGTACTTC. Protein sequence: CSLSPYEQYF.

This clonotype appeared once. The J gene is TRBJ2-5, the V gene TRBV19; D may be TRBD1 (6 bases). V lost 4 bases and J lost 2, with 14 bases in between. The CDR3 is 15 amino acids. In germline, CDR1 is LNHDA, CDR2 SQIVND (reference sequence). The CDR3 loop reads CASSTKTGWQETQYF. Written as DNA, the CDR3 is TGTGCCAGTAGTACCAAAACAGGGTGGCAAGAGACCCAGTACTTC.

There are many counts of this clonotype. The CDR3 DNA follows: TGTGCCAGCAGCCAAGCTGCACGCAGCTCTGGAAACACCATATATTTT. It yields the protein CASSQAARSSGNTIYF. This chain joins TRBV4-2 and TRBJ1-3; D gene ambiguous. The CDR3 contains 16 residues. Germline V gene lookup returns CDR1 LGHNA and CDR2 YNFKEQ. V lost 1 base, J lost 0 bases, and 10 bases lay in between.

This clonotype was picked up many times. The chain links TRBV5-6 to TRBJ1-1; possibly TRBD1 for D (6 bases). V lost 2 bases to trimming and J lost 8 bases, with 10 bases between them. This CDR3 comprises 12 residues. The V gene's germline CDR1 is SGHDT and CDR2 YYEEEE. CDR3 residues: CASSFIGTEAFF. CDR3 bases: TGTGCCAGCAGCTTCATTGGGACAGAAGCTTTCTTT.

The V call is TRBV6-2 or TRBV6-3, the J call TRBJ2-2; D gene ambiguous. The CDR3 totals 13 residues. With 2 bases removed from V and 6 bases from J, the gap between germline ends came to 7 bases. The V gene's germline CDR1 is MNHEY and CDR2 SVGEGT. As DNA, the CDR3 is TGTGCCAGCAGTTACCACGACCCCGGGGAGCTGTTTTTT. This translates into CASSYHDPGELFF.

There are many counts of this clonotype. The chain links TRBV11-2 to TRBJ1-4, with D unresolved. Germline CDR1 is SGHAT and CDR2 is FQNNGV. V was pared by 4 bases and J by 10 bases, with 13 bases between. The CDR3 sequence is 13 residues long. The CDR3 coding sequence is TGTGCCAGCAGCTCGGTGGCGAACGGAAAACTGTTTTTT. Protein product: CASSSVANGKLFF.